This TCR beta chain was profiled in a study of blood T cell repertoires in COVID-19. Study in general: Sites in the United States, Italy and Spain provided acute and convalescent COVID-19 samples. T cells, B-cell-depleted T cells, or PBMCs supplied cDNA or gDNA.

J gave up 4 bases and V 2 bases, and 4 bases lay outside the gene matches. The CDR3 has 14 amino acids. From germline, CDR1 is KGHSH and CDR2 LQKENI. Methods used by the authors: For nucleated cells, counts were estimated from reference gene primer amplification. Generated by immunoSEQ multiplex PCR, the TCRdb table keeps only in-frame clones and is missing some. The V and J calls and the clone size are those of that table, but D and trimming were determined from the DNA. The table lists a few hundred thousand clones, around four fifths of them singletons, with around 4.5% in the top ten. The sequence came from a man between 60 and 75 years old who had recovered from COVID-19. The chain couples TRBV18 to TRBJ2-5, with 7 nucleotides matching TRBD1. What was sequenced was peripheral blood. CDR3 region: CASSPNRGLETQYF. The CDR3 region has the DNA TGTGCCAGCTCACCAAACAGGGGATTAGAGACCCAGTACTTC.